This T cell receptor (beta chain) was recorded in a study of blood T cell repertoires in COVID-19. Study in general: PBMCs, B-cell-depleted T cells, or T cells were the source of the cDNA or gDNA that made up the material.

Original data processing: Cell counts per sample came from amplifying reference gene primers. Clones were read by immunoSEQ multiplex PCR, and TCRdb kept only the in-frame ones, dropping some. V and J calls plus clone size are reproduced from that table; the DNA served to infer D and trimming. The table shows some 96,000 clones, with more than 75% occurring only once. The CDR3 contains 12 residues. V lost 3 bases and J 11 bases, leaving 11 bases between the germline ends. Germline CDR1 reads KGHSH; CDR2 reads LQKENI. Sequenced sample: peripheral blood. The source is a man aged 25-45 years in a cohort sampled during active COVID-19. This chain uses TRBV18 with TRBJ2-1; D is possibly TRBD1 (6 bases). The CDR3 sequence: CASSPSTGQQFF. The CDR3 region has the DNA TGTGCCAGCTCACCGTCTACAGGGCAGCAGTTCTTC. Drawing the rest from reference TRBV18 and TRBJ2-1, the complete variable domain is NAGVMQNPRHLVRRRGQEARLRCSPMKGHSHVYWYRQLPEEGLKFMVYLQKENIIDESGMPKERFSAEFPKEGPSILRIQQVVRGDSAAYFCASSPSTGQQFFGPGTRLTVL.